Following are 10 T cell receptor beta chains from one sample sequenced in a study of T cell responses to AZD1222 COVID-19 vaccine (dated by TCRdb to about 2021). The sample's time point label is to be understood as: baseline before first vaccination. Receptor amplification or capture employed the immunoSEQ multiplex PCR assay. Not all clones reach the TCRdb copy of this immuneACCESS table, which keeps in-frame sequences only. Checked studies attribute under half of the gap to unresolved V genes and leave the rest unexplained. Present in this sample are fewer than 110,000 clones, about 86% of which were seen just once. 1.4% of the sample comes from the top ten. Sequenced material: peripheral blood, taken on day 0 of AZD1222 vaccination. These receptors originate from an adult in good health.

V and J are TRBV7-3 and TRBJ2-3; D unresolved. This CDR3 spans 12 amino acids. Trimming stripped 5 bases from V and 6 bases from J, with 9 bases between. CDR1 SGHTA and CDR2 FQGTGA come from the germline V gene. CDR3 protein: CASSPNGDTQYF. The CDR3 nucleotides are TGTGCCAGCAGCCCAAACGGCGATACGCAGTATTTT.

V and J are TRBV5-4 and TRBJ2-7, with TRBD1 matching 7 bases. V was clipped by 4 bases and J by 5 bases; unmatched bases: 6. Germline V lookup: CDR1 SGHNT, CDR2 YYREEE (reference sequence). This CDR3 has 13 residues. The CDR3, as DNA: TGTGCCAGCAGCCTAAAACAGGGGAACGAGCAGTACTTC. As protein: CASSLKQGNEQYF.

This clone was recorded only once. This chain joins TRBV6-5 and TRBJ1-2; D gene ambiguous. The CDR3 extends over 14 amino acids. Per germline, CDR1 MNHEY and CDR2 SVGAGI. V dropped 7 bases and J dropped 5 bases, with 17 bases sitting between them. Here the CDR3 reads CASIPPGAVYGYTF. DNA of the CDR3: TGTGCCAGCATCCCACCGGGCGCCGTTTATGGCTACACCTTC.

This chain connects TRBV27 to TRBJ2-2; D might be TRBD1 or TRBD2, each matching 5 bases. The V and J ends lost 11 bases and 4 bases respectively, with 17 bases between them. The CDR3 has 14 amino acids. CDR1 is MNHEY, CDR2 SMNVEV, per germline (reference sequence). CDR3 bases: TGTGCCGCAAAGAGAGGGGTCAGCACCGGGGAGCTGTTTTTT. Its translation: CAAKRGVSTGELFF.

The chain has TRBV6-5 and TRBJ1-1; D unresolved. V lost 7 bases to trimming and J lost 1 base, with 7 bases between them. This CDR3 region has 12 residues. The germline CDR1 and CDR2 sequences are MNHEY and SVGAGI. The chain's CDR3 is CASKGENTEAFF. CDR3 nucleotides: TGTGCCAGCAAAGGAGAGAACACTGAAGCTTTCTTT.

The chain combines TRBV5-1 with TRBJ2-7, with TRBD1 identical over 8 bases. V gave up 4 bases and J gave up 7 bases; unmatched junction bases: 16. Germline V gives CDR1 SGHRS, CDR2 YFSETQ. The CDR3 loop spans 16 amino acids. The CDR3 sequence: CASSPTDRTGMGEQYF. The CDR3 bases are TGCGCCAGCAGCCCTACCGACCGGACAGGGATGGGGGAGCAGTACTTC.

V usage is TRBV23-1 and J usage is TRBJ2-3; D call uncertain. TRBV23-1 is given ORF status, its function remaining uncertain. Trimming removed 2 bases from V and 1 base from J, with 10 bases in between. The CDR3 spans 15 residues. The CDR3 is CASSQQVVRTDTQYF. The CDR3, as DNA: TGCGCCAGCAGTCAACAGGTGGTGCGCACAGATACGCAGTATTTT.

V usage is TRBV7-2 and J usage is TRBJ1-6, with 10 bases lining up with TRBD1. Trimming at V came to 4 bases and at J to 7 bases, leaving 4 bases not matched to a gene. CDR1 SGHTA and CDR2 FQGNSA come from the germline V gene. CDR3 length: 15 residues. The CDR3 loop is CASSWRTGGNSPLHF. CDR3 DNA sequence: TGTGCCAGCAGCTGGAGGACAGGGGGAAATTCACCCCTCCACTTT.

In regard to this clone: Compared with germline, one end of the junction differs, possibly owing to a read error. The chain has TRBV28 and TRBJ1-1, with D possibly being TRBD1 (5 bases). This CDR3 comprises 13 residues. Germline assignment: CDR1 MDHEN and CDR2 SYDVKM. The CDR3, as DNA: TGTGCCAGCAGAGTTACCGGGACGCCTAAAGGGCTCTTT. It codes for CASRVTGTPKGLF.

V gene TRBV28 combines with J gene TRBJ1-1, with TRBD1 identical over 7 bases. CDR1 is MDHEN and CDR2 is SYDVKM in the germline V gene. This CDR3 spans 15 amino acids. V was pared by 5 bases and J by 5 bases, with 11 bases of the junction left unmatched. CDR3: CASSRPAGGKTEAFF. In nucleotides, the CDR3 is TGTGCCAGCAGTAGGCCCGCAGGGGGTAAGACTGAAGCTTTCTTT. Together with reference TRBV28 and TRBJ1-1, the CDR3 gives the full variable domain: DVKVTQSSRYLVKRTGEKVFLECVQDMDHENMFWYRQDPGLGLRLIYFSYDVKMKEKGDIPEGYSVSREKKERFSLILESASTNQTSMYLCASSRPAGGKTEAFFGQGTRLTVV.